The 17 T cell receptor beta chains below were found in one sample sequenced in a study of spatial heterogeneity in lung cancer (dated by TCRdb to between 2018 and 2020). Beyond this particular receptor, the publication reports: A correlation was observed between the number of expanded intratumoral alpha and beta TCRs and the tumor nonsynonymous mutation count.

The library was built by means of 5' RACE. TCRdb records NextSeq 500 as the sequencer. TCRdb's own reprocessing of the public reads used fastp at Q25 and MiXCR and kept productive beta chains. Rows with one shared CDR3 protein collapse into an entry with the most common genes and DNA. This sample holds more than 3,000 distinct CDR3 sequences; around a tenth were observed only once. The biggest ten clones account for less than 20% of the sample. This specimen's time point label, per the study, means: sample taken at primary tumor resection. Antigens for these TCRs are unknown. The sequencing here drew on lung tumor tissue, taken at surgery. These receptor sequences come from a female donor with early-stage non-small cell lung cancer.

By frequency in the sample, this clonotype is medium-sized. The chain combines TRBV5-1 with TRBJ2-7; 12 bases agree with TRBD2. Germline V gene lookup returns CDR1 SGHRS and CDR2 YFSETQ. The V segment lost 2 bases and the J segment 2 bases; nucleotides outside the gene matches: 5. There are 16 residues in the CDR3. The CDR3 DNA reads as TGCGCCAGCAGCTTTGGACTAGCGGGGTTCCCCTACGAGCAGTACTTC. As protein: CASSFGLAGFPYEQYF.

The chain uses TRBV11-2 and TRBJ1-4; D is possibly TRBD1 (5 bases). Germline CDR1 is SGHAT and CDR2 is FQNNGV. Between the trimmed V and J ends, which lost 5 bases and 5 bases, there was a span of 15 bases. This CDR3 has 15 residues. The CDR3 loop is CASSDLGTANEKLFF. As DNA, the CDR3 is TGTGCCAGCAGCGATCTCGGGACTGCCAATGAAAAACTGTTTTTT.

This clonotype is deemed medium-sized. The rearrangement joins TRBV3-1 to TRBJ2-3, with TRBD2 identical over 8 bases. The CDR3 extends over 16 amino acids. With 2 bases clipped from V and 3 bases from J, the junction kept 7 bases outside the gene matches. Per the germline V gene, CDR1 is LGHDT and CDR2 is YNNKEL (reference sequence). The CDR3 coding sequence is TGTGCCAGCAGCCAACGTCGGGGGGGCGGGACAGATACGCAGTATTTT. This encodes CASSQRRGGGTDTQYF.

This clonotype was seen a few times. The chain couples TRBV7-9 to TRBJ2-1, with D perhaps assigned TRBD1 or TRBD2 (6 bases each). This CDR3 spans 15 amino acids. Deletions cut 1 base from V and 5 bases from J, with 12 bases between. Germline CDR1 SEHNR, CDR2 FQNEAQ (reference sequence). Here the CDR3 DNA reads TGTGCCAGCAGCTTAGGTGCCGGGGGCAACAATGAGCAGTTCTTC. This codes for CASSLGAGGNNEQFF.

This clonotype is categorized as medium-sized. The V and J genes are TRBV28 and TRBJ2-3; 9 nucleotides agree with TRBD2. The junction had 13 bases not matched to a gene; V was cut back by 4 bases and J by 8 bases. The CDR3 runs 16 residues. Germline assignment: CDR1 MDHEN and CDR2 SYDVKM. This CDR3 reads CASSSSARGGVGTQYF. CDR3 coding DNA: TGTGCCAGCAGTTCCTCGGCCCGCGGGGGGGTTGGTACGCAGTATTTT. Full variable domain (missing parts from reference TRBV28 and TRBJ2-3): DVKVTQSSRYLVKRTGEKVFLECVQDMDHENMFWYRQDPGLGLRLIYFSYDVKMKEKGDIPEGYSVSREKKERFSLILESASTNQTSMYLCASSSSARGGVGTQYFGPGTRLTVL.

The J gene is TRBJ2-1, the V gene TRBV7-3, with TRBD2 matching over 7 bases. The CDR3 sequence is 15 residues long. Losses at the gene ends were 2 bases for V and 6 bases for J; bases not matched to a gene: 7. Germline loops: CDR1 SGHTA, CDR2 FQGTGA. The chain's CDR3 is CASSLGGGGANEQFF. CDR3 DNA sequence: TGTGCCAGCAGCTTAGGCGGCGGGGGAGCCAATGAGCAGTTCTTC.

This clonotype is classed as medium-sized. The chain couples TRBV5-1 to TRBJ2-7; D may be TRBD2 (6 bases). V lost 4 bases and J lost 5, with 16 bases in between. Germline CDR1 is SGHRS and CDR2 is YFSETQ. This CDR3 contains 14 residues. CDR3 bases: TGCGCCAGCAGCGTATTGGGGGGACCTAACGAGCAGTACTTC. This gives the protein CASSVLGGPNEQYF.

This clonotype is classed as medium-sized (0.01 to 0.1%). V and J are TRBV6-2 or TRBV6-3 and TRBJ2-3; TRBD2 aligns across 10 bases. The CDR3 length is 16 residues. The V segment lost 4 bases and the J segment 5 bases; nucleotides outside the gene matches: 9. Germline V gene data show CDR1 as MNHEY and CDR2 as SVGEGT. The CDR3 protein is CASSFWSGGAGDTQYF. For the CDR3, the DNA is TGTGCCAGCAGTTTCTGGAGCGGGGGGGCTGGAGATACGCAGTATTTT.

This clonotype counts as medium-sized (0.01 to 0.1%). This chain joins TRBV5-1 and TRBJ1-1; 7 nucleotides line up with TRBD1. Trimming removed 2 bases from V and 5 bases from J; junction bases left unmatched: 6. This CDR3 has 14 residues. Germline-derived CDR1 and CDR2 are SGHRS and YFSETQ. In DNA form, the CDR3 reads TGCGCCAGCAGCTTATCTTTGGGACAGACTGAAGCTTTCTTT. Translated, it gives CASSLSLGQTEAFF.

About this clonotype itself: Since a much larger clone is just one base distant, this may be a read error. The chain recombines TRBV20-1 with TRBJ2-3; TRBD1 matches at 8 bases. Germline values: CDR1 DFQATT, CDR2 SNEGSKA (reference sequence). This CDR3 is built from 14 residues. The CDR3 loop is CSAQYPGGTDTQNF. In nucleotides, the CDR3 is TGCAGTGCCCAATACCCAGGGGGCACAGATACGCAGAATTTT.

This clonotype is labeled as medium-sized (0.01 to 0.1%). The chain links TRBV5-6 to TRBJ1-1; maybe TRBD1 (5 bases). The germline V gene encodes CDR1 SGHDT and CDR2 YYEEEE. The V and J ends lost 0 bases and 4 bases respectively, with 7 bases between them. The CDR3 spans 13 residues. The CDR3 nucleotides are TGTGCCAGCAGCTTGGACGGGGGCACTGAAGCTTTCTTT. Amino acid sequence: CASSLDGGTEAFF.

This sequence joins TRBV5-1 and TRBJ1-2, with 7 bases identical to TRBD1. The CDR3 contains 16 residues. V lost 5 bases, J lost 3 bases, and 13 bases stayed unmatched. The germline gives CDR1 SGHRS, CDR2 YFSETQ. CDR3 residues: CASRTGHAGSDYGYTF. The CDR3 DNA reads TGCGCCAGCAGGACAGGGCACGCGGGTTCAGACTATGGCTACACCTTC.

This clonotype was found a few times. CDR3 loop: CAWSVLPGGVDSPLHF. The DNA of the CDR3 is TGTGCCTGGAGTGTACTACCAGGGGGCGTTGATTCACCCCTCCACTTT. The chain recombines TRBV30 with TRBJ1-6; 8 bases align to TRBD1. The V and J ends lost 0 bases and 8 bases, in that order; junction bases with no gene match: 9. The CDR3 has 16 amino acids. Germline V gives CDR1 GTSNPN, CDR2 SVGIG (reference sequence).

Only a few counts were recorded for this clonotype. The chain combines TRBV5-1 with TRBJ2-2, with no clear D. The CDR3 extends over 15 amino acids. Germline V gene sequence: CDR1 SGHRS, CDR2 YFSETQ. V shed 1 base and J shed 1 base, with 8 bases lying between them. CDR3 coding DNA: TGCGCCAGCAGCTTGAGCAGCTGGAACACCGGGGAGCTGTTTTTT. The encoded protein is CASSLSSWNTGELFF.

The V gene is TRBV29-1, the J gene TRBJ2-7, with D hard to call. V was clipped by 4 bases and J by 3 bases, with 10 bases between them. The CDR3 is made up of 12 amino acids. CDR1 and CDR2 from the germline V gene are SQVTM and ANQGSEA. CDR3 amino acids: CSVAGLDYEQYF. The CDR3, as DNA: TGCAGCGTTGCCGGCCTAGACTACGAGCAGTACTTC.

By its share, this clonotype is medium-sized. The J gene is TRBJ1-5, the V gene TRBV7-2, with no clear D. This CDR3 is built from 15 residues. Germline V gene data show CDR1 as SGHTA and CDR2 as FQGNSA. Between the trimmed V and J ends, which lost 0 bases and 6 bases, there was a span of 12 bases. The CDR3 here is CASSLAPSPAQPQHF. CDR3 DNA: TGTGCCAGCAGCTTAGCCCCTAGCCCAGCTCAGCCCCAGCATTTT. Supplemented by reference TRBV7-2 and TRBJ1-5, the full variable domain reads GAGVSQSPSNKVTEKGKDVELRCDPISGHTALYWYRQSLGQGLEFLIYFQGNSAPDKSGLPSDRFSAERTGGSVSTLTIQRTQQEDSAVYLCASSLAPSPAQPQHFGDGTRLSIL.

This clonotype was counted only a few times. The V gene is TRBV7-9, the J gene TRBJ1-2; TRBD1 aligns across 8 bases. Germline V CDR1 and CDR2: SEHNR, FQNEAQ (reference sequence). The CDR3 has 16 amino acids. Losses at the gene ends were 1 base for V and 0 bases for J; bases not matched to a gene: 4. The CDR3 reads CASSLDGTGANYGYTF. The CDR3, as DNA: TGTGCCAGCAGCTTAGACGGGACAGGAGCTAACTATGGCTACACCTTC.